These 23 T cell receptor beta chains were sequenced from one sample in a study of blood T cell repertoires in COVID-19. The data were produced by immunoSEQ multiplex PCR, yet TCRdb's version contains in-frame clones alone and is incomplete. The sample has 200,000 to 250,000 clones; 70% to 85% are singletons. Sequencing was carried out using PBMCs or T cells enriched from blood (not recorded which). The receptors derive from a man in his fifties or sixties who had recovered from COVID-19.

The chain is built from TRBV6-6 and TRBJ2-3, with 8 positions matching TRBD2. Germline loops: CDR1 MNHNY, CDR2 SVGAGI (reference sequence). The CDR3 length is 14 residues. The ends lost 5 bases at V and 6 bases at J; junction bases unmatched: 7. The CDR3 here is CASSPRGGGDTQYF. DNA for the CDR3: TGTGCCAGCAGTCCCCGGGGGGGAGGGGATACGCAGTATTTT.

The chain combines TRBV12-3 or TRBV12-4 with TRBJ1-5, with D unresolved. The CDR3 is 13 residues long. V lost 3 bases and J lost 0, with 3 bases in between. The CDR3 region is CASSFNSNQPQHF. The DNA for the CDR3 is TGTGCCAGCAGTTTTAATAGCAATCAGCCCCAGCATTTT.

The CDR3 sequence: CASSQGDRGTYEQYF. The DNA for the CDR3 is TGTGCCAGCAGCCAGGGCGACAGGGGCACCTACGAGCAGTACTTC. V and J are TRBV14 and TRBJ2-7; 8 bases line up with TRBD1. This CDR3 contains 15 residues. The ends lost 3 bases at V and 2 bases at J; junction bases unmatched: 6. The V gene's germline CDR1 is SGHDN and CDR2 FVKESK.

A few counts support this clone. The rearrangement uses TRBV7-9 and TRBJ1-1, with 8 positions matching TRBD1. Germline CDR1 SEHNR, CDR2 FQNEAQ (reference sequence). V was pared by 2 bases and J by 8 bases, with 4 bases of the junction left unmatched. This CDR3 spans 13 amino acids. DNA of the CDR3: TGTGCCAGCAGCTTAAGACAGGGGACCGAAGCTTTCTTT. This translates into CASSLRQGTEAFF.

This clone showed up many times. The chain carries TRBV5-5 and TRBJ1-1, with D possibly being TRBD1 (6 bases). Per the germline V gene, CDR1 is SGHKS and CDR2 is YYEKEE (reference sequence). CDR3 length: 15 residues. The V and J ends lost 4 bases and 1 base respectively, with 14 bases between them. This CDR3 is CASSPHRVQNTEAFF. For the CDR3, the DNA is TGTGCCAGCAGCCCACACAGGGTTCAGAACACTGAAGCTTTCTTT.

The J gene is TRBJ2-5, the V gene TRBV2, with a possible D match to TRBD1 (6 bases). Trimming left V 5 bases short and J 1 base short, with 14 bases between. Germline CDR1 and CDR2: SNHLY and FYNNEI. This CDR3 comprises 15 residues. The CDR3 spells CASSMVGALQETQYF. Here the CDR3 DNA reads TGTGCCAGCAGTATGGTGGGGGCGCTCCAAGAGACCCAGTACTTC.

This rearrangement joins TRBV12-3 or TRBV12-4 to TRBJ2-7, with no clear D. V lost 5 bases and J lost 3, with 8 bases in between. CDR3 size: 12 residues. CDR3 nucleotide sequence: TGTGCCAGCAGTCACGGAGTCTACGAGCAGTACTTC. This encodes CASSHGVYEQYF.

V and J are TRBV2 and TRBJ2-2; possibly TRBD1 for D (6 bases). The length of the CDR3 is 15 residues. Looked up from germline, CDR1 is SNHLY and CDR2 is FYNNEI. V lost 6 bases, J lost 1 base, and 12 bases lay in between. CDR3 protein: CASSFGQLNTGELFF. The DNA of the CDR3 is TGTGCCAGCAGCTTTGGACAGTTGAACACCGGGGAGCTGTTTTTT.

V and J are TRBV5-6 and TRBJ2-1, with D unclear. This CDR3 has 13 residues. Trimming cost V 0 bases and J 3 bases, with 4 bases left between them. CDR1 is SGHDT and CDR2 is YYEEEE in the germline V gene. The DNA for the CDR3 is TGTGCCAGCAGCTTGGAACTCTACAATGAGCAGTTCTTC. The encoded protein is CASSLELYNEQFF.

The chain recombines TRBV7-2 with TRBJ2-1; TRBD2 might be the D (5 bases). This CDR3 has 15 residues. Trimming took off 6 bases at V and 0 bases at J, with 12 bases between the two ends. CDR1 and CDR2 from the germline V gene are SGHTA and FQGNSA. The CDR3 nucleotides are TGTGCCAGCAGTTCTACTGGGAGCTCCTACAATGAGCAGTTCTTC. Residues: CASSSTGSSYNEQFF.

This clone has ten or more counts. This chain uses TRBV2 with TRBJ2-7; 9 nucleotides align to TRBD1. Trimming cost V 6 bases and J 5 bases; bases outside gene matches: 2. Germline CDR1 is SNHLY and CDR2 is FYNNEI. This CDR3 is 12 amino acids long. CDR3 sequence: CASRGQGHEQYF. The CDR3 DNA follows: TGTGCCAGCAGGGGACAGGGCCACGAGCAGTACTTC.

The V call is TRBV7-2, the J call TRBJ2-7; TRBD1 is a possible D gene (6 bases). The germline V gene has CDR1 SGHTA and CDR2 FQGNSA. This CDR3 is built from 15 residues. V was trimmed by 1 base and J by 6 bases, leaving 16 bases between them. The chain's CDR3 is CASSLDAGAAGEQYF. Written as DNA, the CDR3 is TGTGCCAGCAGCTTAGATGCAGGGGCAGCAGGCGAGCAGTACTTC.

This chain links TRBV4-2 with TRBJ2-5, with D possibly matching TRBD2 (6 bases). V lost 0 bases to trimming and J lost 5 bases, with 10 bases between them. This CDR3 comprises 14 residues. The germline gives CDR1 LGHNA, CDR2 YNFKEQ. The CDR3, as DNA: TGTGCCAGCAGCCAAGAAGTAGCGGAGGAGACCCAGTACTTC. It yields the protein CASSQEVAEETQYF.

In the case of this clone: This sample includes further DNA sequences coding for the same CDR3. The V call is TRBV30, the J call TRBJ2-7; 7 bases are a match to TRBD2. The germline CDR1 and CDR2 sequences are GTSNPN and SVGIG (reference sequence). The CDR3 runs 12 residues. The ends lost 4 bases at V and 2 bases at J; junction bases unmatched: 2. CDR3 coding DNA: TGTGCCTGGACTAGCGGAACCTACGAGCAGTACTTC. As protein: CAWTSGTYEQYF. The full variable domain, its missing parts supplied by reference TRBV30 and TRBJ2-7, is SQTIHQWPATLVQPVGSPLSLECTVEGTSNPNLYWYRQAAGRGLQLLFYSVGIGQISSEVPQNLSASRPQDRQFILSSKKLLLSDSGFYLCAWTSGTYEQYFGPGTRLTVT.

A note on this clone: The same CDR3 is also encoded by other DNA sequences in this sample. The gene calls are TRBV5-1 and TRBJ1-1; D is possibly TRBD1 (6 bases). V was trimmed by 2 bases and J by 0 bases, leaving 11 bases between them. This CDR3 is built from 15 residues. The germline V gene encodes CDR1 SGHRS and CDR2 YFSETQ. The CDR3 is CASSFLGAVNTEAFF. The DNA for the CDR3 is TGCGCCAGCAGCTTCTTGGGGGCAGTGAACACTGAAGCTTTCTTT. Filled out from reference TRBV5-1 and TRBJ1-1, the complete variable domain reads KAGVTQTPRYLIKTRGQQVTLSCSPISGHRSVSWYQQTPGQGLQFLFEYFSETQRNKGNFPGRFSGRQFSNSRSEMNVSTLELGDSALYLCASSFLGAVNTEAFFGQGTRLTVV.

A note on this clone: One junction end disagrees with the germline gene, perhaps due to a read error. In DNA form, the CDR3 reads TGTGCCAGTAGTATCGGACAGGCATCAACAAATGAAAAACTGTTTTTT. It encodes CASSIGQASTNEKLFF. This chain connects TRBV19 to TRBJ1-4; 7 nucleotides line up with TRBD1. The germline CDR1 and CDR2 sequences are LNHDA and SQIVND (reference sequence). This CDR3 is built from 16 residues.

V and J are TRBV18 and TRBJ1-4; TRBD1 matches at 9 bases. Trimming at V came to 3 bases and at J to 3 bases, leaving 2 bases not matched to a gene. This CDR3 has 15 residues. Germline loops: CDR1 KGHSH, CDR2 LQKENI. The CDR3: CASSPRTGANEKLFF. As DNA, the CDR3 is TGTGCCAGCTCACCCAGGACAGGGGCTAATGAAAAACTGTTTTTT.

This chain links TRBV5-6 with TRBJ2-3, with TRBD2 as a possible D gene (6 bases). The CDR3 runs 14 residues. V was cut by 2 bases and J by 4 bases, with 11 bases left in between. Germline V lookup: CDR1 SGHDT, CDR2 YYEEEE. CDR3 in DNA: TGTGCCAGCAGCTTAATTGGGGAGGCAGATACGCAGTATTTT. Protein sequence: CASSLIGEADTQYF.

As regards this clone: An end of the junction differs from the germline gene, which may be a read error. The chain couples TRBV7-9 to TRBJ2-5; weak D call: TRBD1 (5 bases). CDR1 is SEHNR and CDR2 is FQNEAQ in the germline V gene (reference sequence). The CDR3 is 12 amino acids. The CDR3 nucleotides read TGTGCCAGCAGCGACAGACAAGAGACCCGGTACTTC. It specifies CASSDRQETRYF. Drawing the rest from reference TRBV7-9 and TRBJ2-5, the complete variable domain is DTGVSQNPRHKITKRGQNVTFRCDPISEHNRLYWYRQTLGQGPEFLTYFQNEAQLEKSRLLSDRFSAERPKGSFSTLEIQRTEQGDSAMYLCASSDRQETRYFGPGTRLLVL.

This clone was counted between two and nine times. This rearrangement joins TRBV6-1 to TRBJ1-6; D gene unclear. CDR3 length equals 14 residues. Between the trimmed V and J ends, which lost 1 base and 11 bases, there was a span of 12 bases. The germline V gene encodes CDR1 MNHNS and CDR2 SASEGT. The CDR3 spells CASSEGAILTPLHF. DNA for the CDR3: TGTGCCAGCAGTGAAGGGGCCATCTTGACACCCCTCCACTTT.

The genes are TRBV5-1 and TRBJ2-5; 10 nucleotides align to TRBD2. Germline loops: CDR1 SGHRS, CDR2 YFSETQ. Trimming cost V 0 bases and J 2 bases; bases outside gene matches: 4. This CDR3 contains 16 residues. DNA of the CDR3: TGCGCCAGCAGCTTGGGAATTAGCGGGGGGCAAGAGACCCAGTACTTC. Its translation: CASSLGISGGQETQYF. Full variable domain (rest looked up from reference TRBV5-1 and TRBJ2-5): KAGVTQTPRYLIKTRGQQVTLSCSPISGHRSVSWYQQTPGQGLQFLFEYFSETQRNKGNFPGRFSGRQFSNSRSEMNVSTLELGDSALYLCASSLGISGGQETQYFGPGTRLLVL.

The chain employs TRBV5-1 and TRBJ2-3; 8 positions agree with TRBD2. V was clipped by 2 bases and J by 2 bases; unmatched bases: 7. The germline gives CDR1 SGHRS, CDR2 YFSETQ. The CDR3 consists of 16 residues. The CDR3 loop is CASSLGLATSTDTQYF. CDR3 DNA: TGCGCCAGCAGCTTAGGACTAGCCACCTCCACAGATACGCAGTATTTT.

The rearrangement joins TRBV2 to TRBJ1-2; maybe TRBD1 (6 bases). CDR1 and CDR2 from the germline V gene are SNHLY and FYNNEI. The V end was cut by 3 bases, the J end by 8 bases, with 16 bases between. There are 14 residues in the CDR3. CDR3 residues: CASSDLKGVGGYTF. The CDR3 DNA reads TGTGCCAGCAGTGACTTAAAGGGGGTAGGCGGCTACACCTTC.